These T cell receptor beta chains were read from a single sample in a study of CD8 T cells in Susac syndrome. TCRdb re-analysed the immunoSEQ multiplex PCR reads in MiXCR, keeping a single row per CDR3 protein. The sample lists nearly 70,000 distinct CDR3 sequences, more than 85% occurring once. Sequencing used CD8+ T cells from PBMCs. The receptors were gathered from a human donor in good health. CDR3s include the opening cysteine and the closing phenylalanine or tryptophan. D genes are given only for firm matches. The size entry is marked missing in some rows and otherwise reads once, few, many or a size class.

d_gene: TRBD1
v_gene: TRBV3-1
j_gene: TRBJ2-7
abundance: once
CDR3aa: CASSQGTGGFYEQYF
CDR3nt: TGTGCCAGCAGCCAAGGGACAGGGGGCTTTTACGAGCAGTACTTC

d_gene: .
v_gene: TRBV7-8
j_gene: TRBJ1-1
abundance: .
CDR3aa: CASSLTEATEAFF
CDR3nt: TGTGCCAGCAGCTTAACGGAGGCCACTGAAGCTTTCTTT

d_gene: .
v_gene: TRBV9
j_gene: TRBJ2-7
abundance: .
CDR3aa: CASSTGGEQYF
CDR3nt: TGTGCCAGCAGCACTGGGGGGGAGCAGTACTTC

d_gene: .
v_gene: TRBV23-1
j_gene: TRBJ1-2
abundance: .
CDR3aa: CASSHSPGTPANYGYTF
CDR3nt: TGCGCCAGCAGTCACAGCCCCGGGACACCAGCTAACTATGGCTACACCTTC

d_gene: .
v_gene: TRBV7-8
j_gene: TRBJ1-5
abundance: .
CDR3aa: CASSLGGLSEPQHF
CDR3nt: TGTGCCAGCAGCTTAGGCGGTTTGTCGGAGCCCCAGCATTTT

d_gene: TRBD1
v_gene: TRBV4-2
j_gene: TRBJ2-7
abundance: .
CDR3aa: CASSFGTGTYEQYF
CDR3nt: TGTGCCAGCAGCTTCGGGACAGGTACCTACGAGCAGTACTTC

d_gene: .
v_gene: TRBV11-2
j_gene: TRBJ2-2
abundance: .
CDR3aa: CASSPQIGELFF
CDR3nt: TGTGCCAGCAGCCCGCAGATCGGGGAGCTGTTTTTT

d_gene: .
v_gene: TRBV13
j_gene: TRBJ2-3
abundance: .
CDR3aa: CASSEEGAGMTDTQYF
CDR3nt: TGTGCCAGCAGCGAAGAAGGGGCGGGGATGACAGATACGCAGTATTTT

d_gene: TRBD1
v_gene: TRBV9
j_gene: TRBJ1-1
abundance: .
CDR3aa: CASSPNGQGRTEAFF
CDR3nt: TGTGCCAGCAGCCCTAATGGACAGGGTAGGACTGAAGCTTTCTTT

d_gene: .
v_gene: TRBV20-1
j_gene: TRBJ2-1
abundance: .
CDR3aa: CSASGFLSSYNEQFF
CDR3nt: TGCAGTGCCTCAGGGTTCTTAAGCTCCTACAATGAGCAGTTCTTC

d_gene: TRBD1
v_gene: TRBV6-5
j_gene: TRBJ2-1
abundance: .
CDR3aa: CASSYSIPGQLYNEQFF
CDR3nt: TGTGCCAGCAGTTACTCGATACCGGGACAGCTATACAATGAGCAGTTCTTC

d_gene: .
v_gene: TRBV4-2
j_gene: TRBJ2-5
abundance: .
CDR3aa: CASSQVEEKETQYF
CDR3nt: TGTGCCAGCAGCCAAGTTGAGGAAAAAGAGACCCAGTACTTC

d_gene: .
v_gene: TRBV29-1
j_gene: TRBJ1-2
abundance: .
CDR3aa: CSVVTVYGGYTF
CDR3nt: TGCAGCGTTGTGACAGTGTATGGCGGCTACACCTTC

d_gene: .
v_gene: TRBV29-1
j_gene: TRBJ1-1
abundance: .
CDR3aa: CSVGGLQGITEAFF
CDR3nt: TGCAGCGTTGGGGGCTTGCAGGGGATTACTGAAGCTTTCTTT

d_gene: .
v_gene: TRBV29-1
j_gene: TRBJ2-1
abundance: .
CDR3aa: CSARDSRNEQFF
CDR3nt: TGCAGCGCCCGGGACTCGCGGAATGAGCAGTTCTTC

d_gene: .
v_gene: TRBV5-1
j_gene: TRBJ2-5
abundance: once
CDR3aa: CASSLEGRPQETQYF
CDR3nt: TGCGCCAGCAGCTTGGAAGGGCGGCCCCAAGAGACCCAGTACTTC

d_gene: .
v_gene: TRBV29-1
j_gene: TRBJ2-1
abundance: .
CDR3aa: CSVAGNEQFF
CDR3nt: TGCAGCGTTGCTGGCAATGAGCAGTTCTTC

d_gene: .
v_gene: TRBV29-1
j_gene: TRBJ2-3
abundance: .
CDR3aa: CSVDFGGYDTQYF
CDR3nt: TGCAGCGTTGACTTCGGGGGTTACGATACGCAGTATTTT

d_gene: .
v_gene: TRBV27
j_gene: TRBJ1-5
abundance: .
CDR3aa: CASSSRGDYSNQPQHF
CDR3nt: TGTGCCAGCAGTTCCCGAGGGGACTATAGCAATCAGCCCCAGCATTTT

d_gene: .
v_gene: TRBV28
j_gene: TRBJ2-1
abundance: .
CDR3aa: CASSSHPGKLNEQFF
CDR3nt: TGTGCCAGCAGTTCACACCCCGGGAAATTGAATGAGCAGTTCTTC

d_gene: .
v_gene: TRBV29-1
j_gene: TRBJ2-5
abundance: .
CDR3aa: CSVTPRGAETQYF
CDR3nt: TGCAGCGTTACCCCCCGGGGGGCCGAGACCCAGTACTTC

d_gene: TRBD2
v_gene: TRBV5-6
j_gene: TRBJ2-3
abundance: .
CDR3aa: CASRPITSGGPTDTQYF
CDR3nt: TGTGCCAGCAGACCAATCACTAGCGGGGGGCCCACAGATACGCAGTATTTT

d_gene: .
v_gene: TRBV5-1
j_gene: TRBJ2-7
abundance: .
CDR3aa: CASSHPETSSYEQYF
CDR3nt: TGCGCCAGCAGCCATCCCGAGACTTCGTCCTACGAGCAGTACTTC

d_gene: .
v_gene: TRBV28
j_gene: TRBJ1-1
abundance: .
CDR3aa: CASSSDNRAGNTEAFF
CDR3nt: TGTGCCAGCAGTTCAGATAACAGGGCGGGGAACACTGAAGCTTTCTTT

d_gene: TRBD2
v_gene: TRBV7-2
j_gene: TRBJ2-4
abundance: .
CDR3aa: CASSLASGAFQYF
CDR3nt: TGTGCCAGCAGCTTAGCTAGCGGGGCTTTTCAGTACTTC

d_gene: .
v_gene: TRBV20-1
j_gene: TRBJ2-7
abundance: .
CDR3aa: CSARDKAGPSYEQYF
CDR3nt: TGCAGTGCTAGAGATAAGGCGGGGCCCTCCTACGAGCAGTACTTC

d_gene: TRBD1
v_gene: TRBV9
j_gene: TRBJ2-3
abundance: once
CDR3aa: CASSDRTGSDPDTQYF
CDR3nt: TGTGCCAGCAGCGATCGGACAGGGTCTGATCCAGATACGCAGTATTTT

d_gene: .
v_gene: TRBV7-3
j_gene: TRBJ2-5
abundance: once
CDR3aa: CASSPHFSGETQYF
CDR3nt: TGTGCCAGCAGCCCCCACTTTTCGGGGGAGACCCAGTACTTC

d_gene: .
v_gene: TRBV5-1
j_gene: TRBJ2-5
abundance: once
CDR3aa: CASSLDGGLTIETQYF
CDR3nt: TGCGCCAGCAGCTTGGACGGGGGCCTCACCATAGAGACCCAGTACTTC

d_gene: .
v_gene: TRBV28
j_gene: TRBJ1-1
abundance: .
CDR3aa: CASSQGTGTEAFF
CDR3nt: TGTGCCAGCAGTCAGGGGACGGGCACTGAAGCTTTCTTT

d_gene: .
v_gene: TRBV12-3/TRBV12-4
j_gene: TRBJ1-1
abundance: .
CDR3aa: CASSHRPRGGDTEAFF
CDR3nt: TGTGCCAGCAGTCACCGGCCGCGGGGGGGGGACACTGAAGCTTTCTTT

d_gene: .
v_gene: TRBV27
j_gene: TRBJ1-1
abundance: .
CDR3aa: CASSLTGGFAEAFF
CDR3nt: TGTGCCAGCAGTTTAACGGGGGGTTTCGCTGAAGCTTTCTTT

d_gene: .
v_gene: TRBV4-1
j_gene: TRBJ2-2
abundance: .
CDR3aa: CASSQGTGWTGELFF
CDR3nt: TGCGCCAGCAGCCAAGGCACAGGGTGGACCGGGGAGCTGTTTTTT

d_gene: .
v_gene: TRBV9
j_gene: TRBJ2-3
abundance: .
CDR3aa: CASSEWGARTDTQYF
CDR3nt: TGTGCCAGCAGCGAGTGGGGGGCGCGGACAGATACGCAGTATTTT